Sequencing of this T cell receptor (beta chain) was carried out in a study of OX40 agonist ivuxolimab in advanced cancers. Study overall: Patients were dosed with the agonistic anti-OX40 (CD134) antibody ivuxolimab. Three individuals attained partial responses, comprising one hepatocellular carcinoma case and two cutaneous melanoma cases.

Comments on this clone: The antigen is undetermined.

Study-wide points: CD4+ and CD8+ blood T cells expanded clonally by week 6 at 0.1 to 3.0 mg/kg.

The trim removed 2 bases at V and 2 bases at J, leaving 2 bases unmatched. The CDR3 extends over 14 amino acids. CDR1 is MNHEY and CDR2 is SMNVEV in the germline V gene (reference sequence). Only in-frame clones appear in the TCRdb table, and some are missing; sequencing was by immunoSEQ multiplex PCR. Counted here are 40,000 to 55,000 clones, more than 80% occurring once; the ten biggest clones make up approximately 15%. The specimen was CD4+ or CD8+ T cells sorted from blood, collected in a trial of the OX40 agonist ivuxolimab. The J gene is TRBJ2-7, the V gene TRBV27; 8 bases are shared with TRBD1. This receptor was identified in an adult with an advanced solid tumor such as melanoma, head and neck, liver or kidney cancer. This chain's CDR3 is CASSLGQGPYEQYF. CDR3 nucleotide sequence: TGTGCCAGCAGTTTAGGACAGGGCCCCTACGAGCAGTACTTC.